A selection of T cell receptor beta chains follows, all from one sample in a study of blood T cell repertoires in COVID-19. TCRdb keeps only in-frame clones here, not all; method: immunoSEQ multiplex PCR. The top ten hold less than 3% of the sample, which has some 150,000 clones, 85% seen once. The sample comprised peripheral blood. The receptors stem from a middle-aged man with acute or convalescent COVID-19. The CDR3 runs from the conserved cysteine through the conserved F or W. D genes are given only for firm matches. The size of a clone is reported for some rows only, either as once, few or many, or as a class for expanded clones.

D	J	V	size	DNA	CDR3
NA	TRBJ1-5	TRBV2	NA	TGTGCCAGCAGTGAAGCGTGGGGCCATCAGCCCCAGCATTTT	CASSEAWGHQPQHF
TRBD1	TRBJ2-7	TRBV10-2	NA	TGCGCCAGCAGCGACAGGGGGGCAAGGGAGCAGTACTTC	CASSDRGAREQYF
NA	TRBJ1-2	TRBV25-1	NA	TGTGCCAGCAGGCGGTCGGGGGTCAACTATGGCTACACCTTC	CASRRSGVNYGYTF
NA	TRBJ1-5	TRBV6-5	NA	TGTGCCAGCAGGCTTCAGATGAATCAGCCCCAGCATTTT	CASRLQMNQPQHF
TRBD2	TRBJ2-2	TRBV9	once	TGTGCCAGCAGCCGCGGGGGGTCCGGGGAGCTGTTTTTT	CASSRGGSGELFF
TRBD1	TRBJ2-5	TRBV5-1	NA	TGCGCCAGCAGCCTAACAGGGGCTCGAGAGACCCAGTACTTC	CASSLTGARETQYF
NA	TRBJ1-2	TRBV27	NA	TGTGCCAGCAGTTTAGTCAGGGGTGGCGGCTACACCTTC	CASSLVRGGGYTF
TRBD1	TRBJ2-3	TRBV6-1	NA	TGTGCCAGCAGTGAGGACAGGGGCGGCACAGATACGCAGTATTTT	CASSEDRGGTDTQYF
TRBD1	TRBJ1-6	TRBV6-5	NA	TGTGCCAGCACCTCCCCCGGGACAGGGAATTCACCCCTCCACTTT	CASTSPGTGNSPLHF
TRBD1	TRBJ1-2	TRBV30	NA	TGTGCCTGGACCCTGGGACAGGAGTATGGCTACACCTTC	CAWTLGQEYGYTF
TRBD1	TRBJ1-1	TRBV30	NA	TGTGCCTGGAGTAGCAGGGGGTGGACCACTGAAGCTTTCTTT	CAWSSRGWTTEAFF
TRBD1	TRBJ1-3	TRBV5-6	few	TGTGCCAGCAGCTCACCGGACAGGGGGCCGACAGGAAACACCATATATTTT	CASSSPDRGPTGNTIYF
TRBD1	TRBJ2-1	TRBV6-5	NA	TGTGCCAGCACTCACAGGGGAGCCTACAATGAGCAGTTCTTC	CASTHRGAYNEQFF
NA	TRBJ1-5	TRBV6-5	NA	TGTGCCAGCAGTTTCGAACTACAAAATCAGCCCCAGCATTTT	CASSFELQNQPQHF
TRBD2	TRBJ2-7	TRBV13	NA	TGTGCCAGCAGCTTATCCGGGACTAGCGGGAGTATGTACGAGCAGTACTTC	CASSLSGTSGSMYEQYF
NA	TRBJ1-5	TRBV4-1	NA	TGCGCCAGCAGCCATCCCGATCAGCCCCAGCATTTT	CASSHPDQPQHF
NA	TRBJ1-3	TRBV2	NA	TGTGCCAGCCACGCAGGGCAAATCTCTGGAAACACCATATATTTT	CASHAGQISGNTIYF
TRBD2	TRBJ2-3	TRBV20-1	NA	TGCAGTGCTAGTCGGACTAGCGGGGGACCAGATACGCAGTATTTT	CSASRTSGGPDTQYF
NA	TRBJ2-7	TRBV3-1/TRBV3-2	NA	TGTGCCAGCAGCCAAGTTGACAGAACCTACGAGCAGTACTTC	CASSQVDRTYEQYF
NA	TRBJ2-5	TRBV2	NA	TGTGCCAGCAGTCCAGCGACAGATAAAGAGACCCAGTACTTC	CASSPATDKETQYF
NA	TRBJ2-7	TRBV30	NA	TGTGCCTGGAGTCGTGGGCAGGGCACCTACGAGCAGTACTTC	CAWSRGQGTYEQYF
NA	TRBJ1-5	TRBV11-2	NA	TGTGCCAGCAGCTTAGAAGGGAACCGGCAGGGTCAGCCCCAGCATTTT	CASSLEGNRQGQPQHF
TRBD1	TRBJ1-2	TRBV2	NA	TGTGCCAGCAACTCGGGACAGACAAACTATGGCTACACCTTC	CASNSGQTNYGYTF
NA	TRBJ2-5	TRBV9	NA	TGTGCCAGCAGTCGCCAGAATCAGGAGACCCAGTACTTC	CASSRQNQETQYF
TRBD1	TRBJ1-1	TRBV10-3	NA	TGTGCCATCACCAAACAGGGGTCGATCGACACTGAAGCTTTCTTT	CAITKQGSIDTEAFF
TRBD1	TRBJ1-2	TRBV28	NA	TGTGCCAGCAGTTTATACGACAGGGACCATGGCTACACCTTC	CASSLYDRDHGYTF
TRBD1	TRBJ2-1	TRBV7-2	NA	TGTGCCAGCAGCTTAGTCTCGGGACAGGGGCATGAGCAGTTCTTC	CASSLVSGQGHEQFF
NA	TRBJ2-7	TRBV2	few	TGTGCCAGCAGTGGCAGGGGATACGAGCAGTACTTC	CASSGRGYEQYF
TRBD2	TRBJ2-7	TRBV30	NA	TGTGCCTGGAGACCATTTTTTAGGACAACCGGACTAGCGGTCTCCTACGAGCAGTACTTC	CAWRPFFRTTGLAVSYEQYF
NA	TRBJ1-2	TRBV25-1	NA	TGTGCCAGCAGTGACGACAGGACCCACTATGGCTACACCTTC	CASSDDRTHYGYTF
NA	TRBJ1-2	TRBV6-5	NA	TGTGCCAGCAGTTACTCAGGCAGGGCCGATGGCTACACCTTC	CASSYSGRADGYTF
NA	TRBJ2-3	TRBV5-4	NA	TGTGCCAGCAGCTTGGTTAGGGGACAGCGGGCAGATACGCAGTATTTT	CASSLVRGQRADTQYF
NA	TRBJ2-2	TRBV5-4	NA	TGTGCCAGCAGCCGCCTGGACAGGAACACCGGGGAGCTGTTTTTT	CASSRLDRNTGELFF
TRBD1	TRBJ1-2	TRBV7-2	NA	TGTGCCAGCAGCTCGCCCCCCGGGACAGCCGACTATGGCTACACCTTC	CASSSPPGTADYGYTF
TRBD1	TRBJ1-6	TRBV2	NA	TGTGCCAGCAGGGCCACCGGGACAGGGAGTTCACCCCTCCACTTT	CASRATGTGSSPLHF
TRBD1	TRBJ2-7	TRBV5-5	NA	TGTGCCAGCAGCTACCGGGACAGGGCCGTGGACGAGCAGTACTTC	CASSYRDRAVDEQYF
TRBD1	TRBJ1-4	TRBV28	few	TGTGCCAGCAGCCCCCAGGGGGGTGAAAAACTGTTTTTT	CASSPQGGEKLFF
NA	TRBJ2-5	TRBV15	NA	TGTGCCACCAGCAAAACAAGAGGTGCATTCCAAGGGACCCAGTACTTC	CATSKTRGAFQGTQYF
NA	TRBJ1-1	TRBV4-1	NA	TGCGCCAGCAGCCAAGATAATGCGGCAGAGAAAGCTTTCTTT	CASSQDNAAEKAFF
NA	TRBJ1-1	TRBV19	once	TGTGCCAGTAGTATAGGCGAGGGTAGCACTGAAGCTTTCTTT	CASSIGEGSTEAFF
TRBD1	TRBJ2-3	TRBV10-2	NA	TGCGCCAGCATTGGACAGGGGAGCACAGATACGCAGTATTTT	CASIGQGSTDTQYF
TRBD2	TRBJ2-5	TRBV7-3	NA	TGTGCCAGCAGTTTAAGGCGGGAGGAGCAAGAGACCCAGTACTTC	CASSLRREEQETQYF
NA	TRBJ1-2	TRBV20-1	once	TGCAGTGCTAGAGACCCGGGAGGCTACACCTTC	CSARDPGGYTF
NA	TRBJ1-5	TRBV2	NA	TGTGCCAGCAGCCCAGATGCGGATCAGCCCCAGCATTTT	CASSPDADQPQHF
NA	TRBJ1-3	TRBV9	NA	TGTGCCAGCAGCGTTGGCACCTCTGGAAACACCATATATTTT	CASSVGTSGNTIYF
TRBD2	TRBJ2-1	TRBV11-3	NA	TGTGCCAGCAGTCACAGTCCGGGACTAGCGGGAGGTAGGTCCTACAATGAGCAGTTCTTC	CASSHSPGLAGGRSYNEQFF
NA	TRBJ2-2	TRBV7-9	NA	TGTGCCAGCAGGAGGGACACCGGGGAGCTGTTTTTT	CASRRDTGELFF
TRBD1	TRBJ2-3	TRBV6-1	NA	TGTGCCAGCAGTGAACAGGGGGCTGTAGCAGATACGCAGTATTTT	CASSEQGAVADTQYF
NA	TRBJ1-6	TRBV7-3	NA	TGTGCCAGCAGGGAGGACCCCTATAATTCACCCCTCCACTTT	CASREDPYNSPLHF
TRBD2	TRBJ2-1	TRBV14	NA	TGTGCCAGCAGCGTAACTAGCGGAGCCTACAATGAGCAGTTCTTC	CASSVTSGAYNEQFF
TRBD1	TRBJ1-5	TRBV6-1	NA	TGTGCCAGCAGCGAATATCCGGGACAGGGTGGGAAGCCCCAGCATTTT	CASSEYPGQGGKPQHF